These 8 T cell receptor beta chains were all obtained from the same sample, sequenced in a study of CXCR3-negative and CXCR3-positive naive CD8 T cells. The authors prepared UMI-labeled TRB cDNA libraries by 5' RACE. TCRdb re-called the 5' RACE reads; one entry per CDR3 protein, DNA not given. This sample's table has 45,000 or so distinct CDR3 sequences. Material for sequencing was memory CD8+ T cells from blood. These receptors all stem from a human donor in good health. Some clones in this sample may be carry-over from other donors' samples.

The chain employs TRBV14 and TRBJ2-3. CDR1 and CDR2 from the germline V gene are SGHDN and FVKESK. The CDR3 totals 13 residues. The CDR3 protein is CASSPLAQDTQYF.

The chain links TRBV6-2 or TRBV6-3 to TRBJ2-2; the TCRdb call, TRBD1, lacks DNA for checking. Germline V CDR1 and CDR2: MNHEY, SVGEGT. This CDR3 spans 17 amino acids. CDR3 residues: CASSWTGGSPNTGELFF.

The chain uses TRBV2 and TRBJ2-1; TCRdb calls TRBD2, which cannot be checked without DNA. The CDR3 is 15 amino acids. Germline V gives CDR1 SNHLY, CDR2 FYNNEI. The CDR3 is CASSDFLAGYNEQFF.

J is TRBJ2-1 and V is TRBV6-4; TCRdb selects TRBD1, and the lack of DNA leaves this call unchecked. From germline, CDR1 is MRHNA and CDR2 SNTAGT. The CDR3 covers 16 residues. The CDR3 is CASSDSSGGDYNEQFF.

V gene TRBV20-1 combines with J gene TRBJ2-1; the D call from TCRdb, TRBD2, cannot be confirmed without DNA. CDR3 size: 14 residues. From germline, CDR1 is DFQATT and CDR2 SNEGSKA (reference sequence). The CDR3 spells CSATPDYAYNEQFF.

V and J are TRBV11-3 and TRBJ2-2; the D call from TCRdb, TRBD1, cannot be confirmed without DNA. The CDR3 has 17 amino acids. Looked up from germline, CDR1 is SGHNT and CDR2 is YENEEA. The CDR3: CASSDPGTGVNTGELFF.

V usage is TRBV30 and J usage is TRBJ1-2; TCRdb reports TRBD1, a call that lacks DNA to check it against. The CDR3 sequence is 11 residues long. Germline lookup yields CDR1 GTSNPN and CDR2 SVGIG (reference sequence). The CDR3 reads CAWWGRGGYTF. The full variable domain, completed using reference TRBV30 and TRBJ1-2, is SQTIHQWPATLVQPVGSPLSLECTVEGTSNPNLYWYRQAAGRGLQLLFYSVGIGQISSEVPQNLSASRPQDRQFILSSKKLLLSDSGFYLCAWWGRGGYTFGSGTRLTVV.

The V gene is TRBV10-3, the J gene TRBJ2-5; TCRdb's D call, TRBD1, is unchecked because there is no DNA. The CDR3 length is 14 residues. Germline values: CDR1 ENHRY, CDR2 SYGVKD. The CDR3 sequence: CAIRSTGGQETQYF.